Following are 25 T cell receptor beta chains from one sample sequenced in a study of blood T cell repertoires in COVID-19. Repertoires were generated with immunoSEQ multiplex PCR, while TCRdb's copy carries only in-frame clones and drops some. The table records 120,000 or so clones, approximately 80% of them present only once. Sequences were obtained from peripheral blood. These receptors were collected from a man aged 50 to 60 with acute or convalescent COVID-19.

There are a few counts of this clone. The rearrangement uses TRBV7-9 and TRBJ2-7, with no clear D. The CDR3 totals 12 residues. Germline CDR1 and CDR2: SEHNR and FQNEAQ (reference sequence). Trimming removed 1 base at V and 6 bases at J, with 7 bases between. This CDR3 is CASSLGGTEQYF. The CDR3 bases are TGTGCCAGCAGCTTAGGAGGTACCGAGCAGTACTTC.

The rearrangement links TRBV11-2 to TRBJ2-2, with D perhaps matching TRBD2 (5 bases). The CDR3 runs to 15 residues. Trimming took off 3 bases at V and 4 bases at J, with 12 bases between the two ends. The germline V gene encodes CDR1 SGHAT and CDR2 FQNNGV. The CDR3 DNA follows: TGTGCCAGCAGCTTGGCTAGCCGGGGCACCGGGGAGCTGTTTTTT. Translated, it gives CASSLASRGTGELFF.

The V call is TRBV6-2 or TRBV6-3, the J call TRBJ1-1, with D unresolved. Deletions cut 3 bases from V and 5 bases from J, with 7 bases between. This CDR3 region has 12 residues. CDR1 MNHEY and CDR2 SVGEGT come from the germline V gene. The CDR3 DNA sequence: TGTGCCAGCAGTTATGGAGTTACTGAAGCTTTCTTT. Translated, it gives CASSYGVTEAFF.

The chain employs TRBV6-6 and TRBJ2-7; TRBD2 agrees at 8 bases. The germline CDR1 and CDR2 sequences are MNHNY and SVGAGI (reference sequence). The V gene end was trimmed by 6 bases and the J gene end by 0 bases; junction bases not matched to a gene: 7. The CDR3 spans 15 residues. CDR3 coding DNA: TGTGCCAGCAGGCCAGCGGGGGACATCTCCTACGAGCAGTACTTC. Amino acid sequence: CASRPAGDISYEQYF.

To note about this clone: One end of the junction is discordant with germline, which a read error may explain. This sequence joins TRBV30 and TRBJ1-5, with 9 bases that match TRBD1. The CDR3 runs to 13 residues. Looked up from germline, CDR1 is GTSNPN and CDR2 is SVGIG (reference sequence). The CDR3 sequence: CAWSLPGQGRPRF. The CDR3 nucleotides read TGTGCCTGGAGTCTTCCGGGACAGGGAAGGCCCCGGTTT.

This clone was picked up many times. The V call is TRBV28, the J call TRBJ1-4, with D maybe TRBD1 (6 bases). The CDR3 consists of 16 residues. Germline V gene sequence: CDR1 MDHEN, CDR2 SYDVKM. V was clipped by 4 bases and J by 3 bases, with 15 bases between them. The CDR3 bases are TGTGCCAGCAGTTCCCCAATACAGGGATCTAATGAAAAACTGTTTTTT. Translating it yields CASSSPIQGSNEKLFF.

This chain links TRBV19 with TRBJ2-1, with a tentative D call TRBD2 (5 bases). This CDR3 spans 15 amino acids. Germline-derived CDR1 and CDR2 are LNHDA and SQIVND (reference sequence). The ends were cut back, 6 bases at V and 0 bases at J, with 12 bases in the middle. The CDR3 DNA is TGTGCCAGTAGCGCCTCGGACTTCTCCTACAATGAGCAGTTCTTC. Protein sequence: CASSASDFSYNEQFF.

The chain is built from TRBV5-4 and TRBJ2-3; 9 bases are shared with TRBD1. In germline, CDR1 is SGHNT, CDR2 YYREEE (reference sequence). V lost 4 bases and J lost 4; bases outside the gene matches: 4. This CDR3 is built from 14 residues. The CDR3 spells CASSRRQGADTQYF. As DNA, the CDR3 is TGTGCCAGCAGCCGACGACAGGGGGCAGATACGCAGTATTTT. Looking up the rest from reference TRBV5-4 and TRBJ2-3 gives the full variable domain: ETGVTQSPTHLIKTRGQQVTLRCSSQSGHNTVSWYQQALGQGPQFIFQYYREEENGRGNFPPRFSGLQFPNYSSELNVNALELDDSALYLCASSRRQGADTQYFGPGTRLTVL.

The chain couples TRBV6-5 to TRBJ1-4; D gene uncertain. V was shortened by 7 bases and J by 0 bases, with 6 bases between the two germline ends. The length of the CDR3 is 13 residues. Germline V gives CDR1 MNHEY, CDR2 SVGAGI. In DNA, the CDR3 is TGTGCCAGCACGGACTCAACTAATGAAAAACTGTTTTTT. It codes for CASTDSTNEKLFF.

This chain's CDR3 is CASSFSRSTDTQYF. CDR3 bases: TGTGCCAGCAGCTTTAGCCGATCCACAGATACGCAGTATTTT. V gene TRBV5-5 combines with J gene TRBJ2-3, with no clear D. The CDR3 spans 14 residues. Between the trimmed V and J ends, which lost 2 bases and 2 bases, there was a span of 9 bases. Per germline, CDR1 SGHKS and CDR2 YYEKEE (reference sequence).

The V gene is TRBV11-3, the J gene TRBJ2-1; no clear D. Trimming removed 1 base from V and 5 bases from J, with 3 bases in between. CDR1 is SGHNT, CDR2 YENEEA, per germline. The CDR3 has 12 residues. The CDR3 here is CASSLGDNEQFF. The CDR3 coding sequence is TGTGCCAGCAGCTTAGGCGACAATGAGCAGTTCTTC.

In its sample, this clone was seen a few times. This chain connects TRBV9 to TRBJ2-5, with D perhaps TRBD1 (5 bases). This CDR3 spans 14 amino acids. Germline loops: CDR1 SGDLS, CDR2 YYNGEE. V was pared by 0 bases and J by 5 bases, with 11 bases between. CDR3 in amino acids: CASSVGGGRETQYF. The CDR3 DNA reads TGTGCCAGCAGCGTAGGGGGCGGTCGGGAGACCCAGTACTTC.

The chain recombines TRBV4-1 with TRBJ2-1; 7 bases map to TRBD1. The trim removed 3 bases at V and 3 bases at J, leaving 2 bases unmatched. Per germline, CDR1 MGHRA and CDR2 YSYEKL. This CDR3 contains 14 residues. In DNA form, the CDR3 reads TGCGCCAGCAGCCAGACAGGGCTCTACAATGAGCAGTTCTTC. The encoded protein is CASSQTGLYNEQFF.

This chain uses TRBV5-6 with TRBJ1-1; TRBD1 matches 8 bases. Germline values: CDR1 SGHDT, CDR2 YYEEEE. With 6 bases clipped from V and 4 bases from J, the junction kept 5 bases outside the gene matches. The CDR3 contains 13 residues. The CDR3 sequence is CASIKTGATEAFF. The CDR3 coding sequence is TGTGCCAGCATCAAGACAGGGGCCACTGAAGCTTTCTTT.

There are a few counts of this clone. This sequence joins TRBV2 and TRBJ2-7; 7 positions match TRBD1. Germline CDR1 and CDR2: SNHLY and FYNNEI. The V and J ends lost 6 bases and 0 bases, in that order; junction bases with no gene match: 8. CDR3 length: 15 residues. The CDR3 here is CASRGQSSLSYEQYF. CDR3 nucleotides: TGTGCCAGCAGGGGACAGTCCTCCCTCTCCTACGAGCAGTACTTC.

J is TRBJ2-1 and V is TRBV7-9, with 7 bases lining up with TRBD2. The V segment lost 1 base and the J segment 5 bases; nucleotides outside the gene matches: 11. The germline V gene encodes CDR1 SEHNR and CDR2 FQNEAQ (reference sequence). This CDR3 region has 17 residues. The DNA of the CDR3 is TGTGCCAGCAGCTTAGATCGGGTGGGGGGGTCGAACAATGAGCAGTTCTTC. Encoded protein: CASSLDRVGGSNNEQFF.

The chain is built from TRBV7-2 and TRBJ2-5; 7 bases map to TRBD2. The V gene end was trimmed by 1 base and the J gene end by 4 bases; junction bases not matched to a gene: 6. Germline V lookup: CDR1 SGHTA, CDR2 FQGNSA. This CDR3 is 15 amino acids long. The CDR3 DNA follows: TGTGCCAGCAGCTTAGTTAGCGGGCGGGGAGAGACCCAGTACTTC. This codes for CASSLVSGRGETQYF.

This rearrangement joins TRBV7-3 to TRBJ2-7, with D unclear. The V gene's germline CDR1 is SGHTA and CDR2 FQGTGA. The CDR3 length is 13 residues. V was pared by 2 bases and J by 9 bases, with 14 bases between. CDR3 loop: CASSLERSLGQYF. As DNA, the CDR3 is TGTGCCAGCAGCTTAGAGCGCAGCTTAGGGCAGTACTTC.

The J gene is TRBJ1-5, the V gene TRBV9, with unresolved D. Germline V CDR1 and CDR2: SGDLS, YYNGEE. The CDR3 is 14 amino acids. Trimming took 4 bases from V and 3 from J, leaving 11 bases between them. DNA for the CDR3: TGTGCCAGCAGCCCAGAACCCAACAATCAGCCCCAGCATTTT. Translating gives CASSPEPNNQPQHF.

The count of this clone is one. This chain connects TRBV19 to TRBJ2-5; the match to TRBD2 covers 14 bases. The CDR3 extends over 18 amino acids. The ends lost 3 bases at V and 4 bases at J; junction bases unmatched: 10. Germline V CDR1 and CDR2: LNHDA, SQIVND (reference sequence). CDR3 DNA sequence: TGTGCCAGTAGTATTAGGGGACTAGCGGGGGAGATGGGAGAGACCCAGTACTTC. This encodes CASSIRGLAGEMGETQYF.

The rearrangement uses TRBV15 and TRBJ2-7; TRBD2 matches 9 bases. Germline trimming cut 1 base from V and 5 bases from J; bases unmatched to any gene: 15. Per the germline V gene, CDR1 is LNHNV and CDR2 is YYDKDF (reference sequence). The CDR3 runs to 18 residues. CDR3 amino acids: CATSRGPRGAGGPNEQYF. CDR3 nucleotide sequence: TGTGCCACCAGCAGAGGTCCCCGAGGGGCGGGAGGGCCTAACGAGCAGTACTTC.

This clone occurred a few times. The J gene is TRBJ1-1, the V gene TRBV6-5, with 7 bases that match TRBD1. CDR1 and CDR2 from the germline V gene are MNHEY and SVGAGI. This CDR3 contains 15 residues. With 4 bases clipped from V and 6 bases from J, the junction kept 11 bases outside the gene matches. The CDR3 DNA sequence: TGTGCCAGCAGTTCTTTACAGGGGCGGAGGTCTGAAGCTTTCTTT. This translates into CASSSLQGRRSEAFF.

The CDR3 sequence is CASSPWTGDIEKLFF. The DNA for the CDR3 is TGTGCCAGCAGCCCATGGACAGGGGACATCGAAAAACTGTTTTTT. The chain couples TRBV5-8 to TRBJ1-4; 9 positions agree with TRBD1. This CDR3 has 15 residues. V lost 4 bases and J lost 8; bases outside the gene matches: 9. CDR1 and CDR2 from the germline V gene are SGHTS and YDEGEE.

The chain recombines TRBV30 with TRBJ2-1, with 10 bases that match TRBD2. With V trimmed by 5 bases and J by 10 bases, 11 bases remained unmatched. This CDR3 is built from 14 residues. CDR1 is GTSNPN, CDR2 SVGIG, per germline (reference sequence). The CDR3: CAWGEGTSAFEQFF. CDR3 in DNA: TGTGCCTGGGGGGAGGGGACTAGCGCCTTCGAGCAGTTCTTC.

The chain joins TRBV27 to TRBJ1-2, with 9 positions matching TRBD1. The CDR3 totals 14 residues. Trimming at V came to 0 bases and at J to 4 bases, leaving 0 bases not matched to a gene. Germline CDR1 reads MNHEY; CDR2 reads SMNVEV (reference sequence). In DNA form, the CDR3 reads TGTGCCAGCAGTTTATCGGGACAGGGCTATGGCTACACCTTC. Translation: CASSLSGQGYGYTF.